These 3 T cell receptor beta chains originate from one sample sequenced in a study of blood T cells in healthy people across ages (dated by TCRdb to the mid-2010s). The library was made by 5' RACE. The data were produced on an Illumina HiSeq 2500. The second PCR ran for about 6 to 11 cycles and used a J-beta primer mix along with a sample-barcoded 5' primer. TCRdb itself trimmed the public reads at Q25 with fastp, ran MiXCR and retained productive beta chains. Every entry covers one CDR3 protein and lists the most common genes and DNA from its rows. Recorded for this sample are approximately 800,000 distinct CDR3 sequences; roughly 53% of them occurred a single time. 41% of the sample comes from the top ten. The sequenced sample was blood. All receptors come from a man at least 80 years old in good health.

This clonotype was observed a handful of times. The chain combines TRBV3-1 with TRBJ2-7; 9 nucleotides line up with TRBD2. The V segment lost 2 bases and the J segment 7 bases; nucleotides outside the gene matches: 3. Germline V gene lookup returns CDR1 LGHDT and CDR2 YNNKEL (reference sequence). CDR3 length: 13 residues. In nucleotides, the CDR3 is TGTGCCAGCAGCCAACTAGCGGGGAAAGAGCAGTACTTC. It yields the protein CASSQLAGKEQYF.

This clonotype was observed a handful of times. The genes are TRBV18 and TRBJ2-1, with 11 bases matching TRBD2. The CDR3 is 15 amino acids. Germline CDR1 reads KGHSH; CDR2 reads LQKENI. V gave up 6 bases and J gave up 7 bases; unmatched junction bases: 8. In DNA form, the CDR3 reads TGTGCCAGCTCGAAGACTAGCGGGAACGGAAATGAGCAGTTCTTC. It is translated as CASSKTSGNGNEQFF.

The chain employs TRBV20-1 and TRBJ2-7, with 8 bases matching TRBD2. The CDR3 has 16 amino acids. Germline V gene sequence: CDR1 DFQATT, CDR2 SNEGSKA (reference sequence). J was trimmed by 3 bases and V by 6 bases; bases with no gene match: 16. CDR3 in amino acids: CSAVVSGGRSSYEQYF. CDR3 coding DNA: TGCAGTGCCGTCGTGTCGGGAGGGCGTTCCAGCTACGAGCAGTACTTC.